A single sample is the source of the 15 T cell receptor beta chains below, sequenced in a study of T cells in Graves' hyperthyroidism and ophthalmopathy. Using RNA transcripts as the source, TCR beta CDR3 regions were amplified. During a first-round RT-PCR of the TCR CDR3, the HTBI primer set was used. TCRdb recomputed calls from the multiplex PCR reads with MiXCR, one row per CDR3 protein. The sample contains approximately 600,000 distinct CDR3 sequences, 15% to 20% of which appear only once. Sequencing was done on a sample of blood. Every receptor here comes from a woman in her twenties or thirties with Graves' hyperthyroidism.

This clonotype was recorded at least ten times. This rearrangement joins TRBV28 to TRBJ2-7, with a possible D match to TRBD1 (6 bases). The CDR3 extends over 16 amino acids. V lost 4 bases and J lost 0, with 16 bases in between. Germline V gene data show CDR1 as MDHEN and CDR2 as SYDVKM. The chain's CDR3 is CASSYHLRDISYEQYF. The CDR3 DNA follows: TGTGCCAGCAGTTACCACCTCCGGGACATCTCCTACGAGCAGTACTTC.

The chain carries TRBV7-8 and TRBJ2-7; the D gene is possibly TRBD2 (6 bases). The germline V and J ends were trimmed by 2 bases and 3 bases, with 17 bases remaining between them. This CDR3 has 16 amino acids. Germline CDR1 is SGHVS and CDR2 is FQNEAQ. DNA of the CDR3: TGTGCCAGCAGCTTAATGGCTAGCGCAACATTCTACGAGCAGTACTTC. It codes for CASSLMASATFYEQYF.

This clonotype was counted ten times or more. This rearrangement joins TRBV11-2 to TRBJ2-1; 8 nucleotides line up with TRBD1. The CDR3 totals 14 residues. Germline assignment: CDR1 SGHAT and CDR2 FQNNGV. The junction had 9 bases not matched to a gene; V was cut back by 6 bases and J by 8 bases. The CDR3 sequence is CASRNLAGGYEQFF. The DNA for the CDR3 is TGTGCCAGCAGGAACCTCGCAGGGGGCTATGAGCAGTTCTTC.

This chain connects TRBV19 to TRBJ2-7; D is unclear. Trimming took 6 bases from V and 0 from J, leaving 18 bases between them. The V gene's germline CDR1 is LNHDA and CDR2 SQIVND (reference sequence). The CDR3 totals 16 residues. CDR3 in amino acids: CASSSHPTRSSYEQYF. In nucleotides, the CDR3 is TGTGCCAGTAGCTCCCACCCTACTCGGAGCTCCTACGAGCAGTACTTC.

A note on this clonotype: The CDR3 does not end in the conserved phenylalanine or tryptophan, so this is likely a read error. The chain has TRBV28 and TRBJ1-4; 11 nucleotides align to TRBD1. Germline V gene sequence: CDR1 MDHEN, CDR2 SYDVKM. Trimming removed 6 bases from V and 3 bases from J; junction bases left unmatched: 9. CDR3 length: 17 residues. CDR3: CASSTGTGGSANEKLFL. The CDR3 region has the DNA TGTGCCAGCAGCACCGGGACAGGGGGAAGCGCTAATGAAAAACTGTTTCTT.

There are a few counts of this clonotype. CDR3 in amino acids: CASSQASTGTYYEQYF. The CDR3, as DNA: TGCGCCAGCAGCCAAGCGTCCACCGGGACATACTACGAGCAGTACTTC. V is TRBV4-3 and J is TRBJ2-7, with a weak D call TRBD1 (6 bases). Trimming pared 1 base from V and 3 bases from J, leaving 16 bases between. In germline, CDR1 is LGHNA, CDR2 YSLEER. CDR3 length: 16 amino acids.

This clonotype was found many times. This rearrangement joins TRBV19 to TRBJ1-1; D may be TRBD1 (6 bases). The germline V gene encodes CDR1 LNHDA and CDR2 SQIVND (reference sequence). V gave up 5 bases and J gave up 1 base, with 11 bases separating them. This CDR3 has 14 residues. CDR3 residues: CASSGTGKNTEAFF. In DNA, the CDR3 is TGTGCCAGTAGTGGAACAGGGAAGAACACTGAAGCTTTCTTT. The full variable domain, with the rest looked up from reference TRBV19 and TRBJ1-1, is DGGITQSPKYLFRKEGQNVTLSCEQNLNHDAMYWYRQDPGQGLRLIYYSQIVNDFQKGDIAEGYSVSREKKESFPLTVTSAQKNPTAFYLCASSGTGKNTEAFFGQGTRLTVV.

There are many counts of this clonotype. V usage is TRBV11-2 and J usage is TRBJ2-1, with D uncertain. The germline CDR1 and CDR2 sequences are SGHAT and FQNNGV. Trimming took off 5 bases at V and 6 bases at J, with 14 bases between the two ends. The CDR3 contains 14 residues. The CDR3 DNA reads TGTGCCAGCAGCCCCTGGGGTGGCCGCAATGAGCAGTTCTTC. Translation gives CASSPWGGRNEQFF.

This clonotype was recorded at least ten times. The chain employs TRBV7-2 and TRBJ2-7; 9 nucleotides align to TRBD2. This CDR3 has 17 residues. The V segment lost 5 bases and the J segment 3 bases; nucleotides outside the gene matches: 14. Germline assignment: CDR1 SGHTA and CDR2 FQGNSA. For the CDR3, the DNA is TGTGCCAGCAGCCTTCAGGGTCTGGCGGGAGGGTTCTACGAGCAGTACTTC. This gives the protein CASSLQGLAGGFYEQYF.

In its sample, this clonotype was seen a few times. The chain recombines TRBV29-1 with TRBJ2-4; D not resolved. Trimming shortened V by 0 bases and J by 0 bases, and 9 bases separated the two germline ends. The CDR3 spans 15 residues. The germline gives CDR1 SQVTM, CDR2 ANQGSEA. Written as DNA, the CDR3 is TGCAGCGTTGAAGATCTTGACCGAGCCAAAAACATTCAGTACTTC. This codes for CSVEDLDRAKNIQYF.

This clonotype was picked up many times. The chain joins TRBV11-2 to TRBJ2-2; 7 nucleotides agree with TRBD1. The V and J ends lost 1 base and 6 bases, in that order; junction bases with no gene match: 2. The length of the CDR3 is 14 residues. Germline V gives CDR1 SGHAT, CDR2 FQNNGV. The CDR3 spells CASSLGQGAGELFF. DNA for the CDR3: TGTGCCAGCAGCTTAGGTCAGGGGGCCGGGGAGCTGTTTTTT.

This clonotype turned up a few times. CDR3 residues: CSAYSLGTGELFF. Here the CDR3 DNA reads TGCAGTGCTTATAGCCTCGGAACCGGGGAGCTGTTTTTT. The rearrangement joins TRBV20-1 to TRBJ2-2, with D unclear. This CDR3 contains 13 residues. The germline V gene encodes CDR1 DFQATT and CDR2 SNEGSKA (reference sequence). Trimming took 5 bases from V and 5 from J, leaving 12 bases between them.

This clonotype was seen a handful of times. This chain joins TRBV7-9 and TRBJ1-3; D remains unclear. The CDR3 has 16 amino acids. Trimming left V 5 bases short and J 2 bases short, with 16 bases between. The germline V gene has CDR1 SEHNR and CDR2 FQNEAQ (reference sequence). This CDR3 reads CASSGKRWNTGNTIYF. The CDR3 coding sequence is TGTGCCAGCAGCGGTAAACGATGGAACACTGGAAACACCATATATTTT.

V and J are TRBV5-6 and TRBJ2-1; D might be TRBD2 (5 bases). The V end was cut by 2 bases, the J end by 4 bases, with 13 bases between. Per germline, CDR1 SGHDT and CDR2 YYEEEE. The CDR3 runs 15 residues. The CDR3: CASSFWGDGYNEQFF. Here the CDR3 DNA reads TGTGCCAGCAGCTTTTGGGGAGATGGGTACAATGAGCAGTTCTTC.

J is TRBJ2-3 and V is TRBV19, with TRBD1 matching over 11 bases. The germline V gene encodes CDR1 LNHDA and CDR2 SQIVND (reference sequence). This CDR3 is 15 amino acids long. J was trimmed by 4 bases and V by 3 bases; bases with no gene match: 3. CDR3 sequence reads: CASSMWTGGSDTQYF. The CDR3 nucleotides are TGTGCCAGTAGTATGTGGACAGGGGGCTCAGATACGCAGTATTTT.